This T cell receptor beta chain was recovered during a study of T cell repertoires in ileal Crohn's disease. Germline V lookup: CDR1 SEHNR, CDR2 FQNEAQ (reference sequence). The CDR3 covers 14 residues. Between the trimmed V and J ends, which lost 5 bases and 5 bases, there was a span of 16 bases. Concerning this clone itself: The antigen remains undetermined.

Broader study findings: Compared with non-smokers, active smokers at surgery showed more clonal expansions. All patients with clonality above 26.8% had endoscopic recurrence.

Per sample, around 0.55 micrograms of biopsy DNA were TCRB immunosequenced. Assay used: immunoSEQ multiplex PCR; TCRdb lists only in-frame clones, some missing. The table shows 25,000 to 35,000 clones, with roughly 81% occurring only once. The sample comprised ileal tissue. The chain carries TRBV7-9 and TRBJ2-7; tentatively, D is TRBD2 (5 bases). This receptor was identified in an adult with Crohn's disease. The DNA for the CDR3 is TGTGCCAGCAGCCGGACGGGGAAGGAGCACGAGCAGTACTTC. Its protein product is CASSRTGKEHEQYF.